This T cell receptor (beta chain) was captured in a study of blood T cell repertoires in COVID-19. Across the whole study: The samples span acute and convalescent COVID-19 from the United States, Italy and Spain. The analysed material was cDNA or gDNA that came from T cells, B-cell-depleted T cells, or PBMCs.

Authors' methods: Reference gene primer amplification gave estimated nucleated cell counts. Clones were read by immunoSEQ multiplex PCR, and TCRdb kept only the in-frame ones, dropping some. V and J calls and clone size come straight from that table; D and trimming were deduced from the DNA. The sample records around 260,000 clones, about 86% being singletons. Material for sequencing was peripheral blood. This clonotype was sampled from a man aged 18 to 30 with active or convalescent COVID-19.

In nucleotides, the CDR3 is TGTGCCAGCAGTCGCGAATCGACAGGGACCTTCTTCACCTTC. Its protein is CASSRESTGTFFTF. This chain connects TRBV6-5 to TRBJ1-2; 7 nucleotides match TRBD1. The CDR3 runs 14 residues. V gave up 5 bases and J gave up 13 bases; unmatched junction bases: 16. Germline V gene data show CDR1 as MNHEY and CDR2 as SVGAGI.